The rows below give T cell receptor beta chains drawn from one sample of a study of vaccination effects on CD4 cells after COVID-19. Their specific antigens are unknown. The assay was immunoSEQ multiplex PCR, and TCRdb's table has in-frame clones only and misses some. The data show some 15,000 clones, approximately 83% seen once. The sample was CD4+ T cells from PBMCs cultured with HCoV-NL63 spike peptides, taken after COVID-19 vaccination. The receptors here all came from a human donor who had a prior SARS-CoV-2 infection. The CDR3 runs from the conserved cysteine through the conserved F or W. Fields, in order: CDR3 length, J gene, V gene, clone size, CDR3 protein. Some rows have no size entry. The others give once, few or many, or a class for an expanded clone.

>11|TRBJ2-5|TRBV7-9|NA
CASSLSETQYF
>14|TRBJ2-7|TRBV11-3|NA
CASSLDRQGGEQYF
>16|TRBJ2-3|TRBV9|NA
CASSVRGTGGTDTQYF
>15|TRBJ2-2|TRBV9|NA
CASSPGGRPPGELFF
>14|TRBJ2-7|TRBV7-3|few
CASSPGRGNYEQYF
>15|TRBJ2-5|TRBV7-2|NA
CASSFGGTVEETQYF
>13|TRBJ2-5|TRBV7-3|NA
CASSPRAEETQYF
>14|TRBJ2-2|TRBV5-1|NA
CASSLLTDTGELFF
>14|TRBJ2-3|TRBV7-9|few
CASGAGEVADTQYF
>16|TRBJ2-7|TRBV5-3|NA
CARSSPMALLRHEQYF
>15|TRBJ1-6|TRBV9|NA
CASSRDRGWNSPLHF
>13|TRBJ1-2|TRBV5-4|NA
CASTPRGTYGYTF
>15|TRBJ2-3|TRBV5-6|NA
CASTRKSGGSDTQYF
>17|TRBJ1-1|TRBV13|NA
CASSFSTGQGAATEAFF
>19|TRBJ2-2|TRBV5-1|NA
CASSPRPQKTGGLTGELFF
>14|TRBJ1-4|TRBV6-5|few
CASKPGDDRKKLFF
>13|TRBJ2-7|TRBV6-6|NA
CASSNVGEGEQYF
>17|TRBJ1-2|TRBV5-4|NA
CASSLGQGGPSLDGYTF
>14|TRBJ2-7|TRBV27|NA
CASSAGDRLYEQYF
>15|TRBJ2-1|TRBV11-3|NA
CASSLTGWEETKQFF
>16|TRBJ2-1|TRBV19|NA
CASTTYLAGVGYEQFF
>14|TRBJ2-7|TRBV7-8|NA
CASSLALPLGEQYF
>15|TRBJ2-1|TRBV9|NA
CASSVPGTALNEQFF
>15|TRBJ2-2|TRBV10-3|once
CAIRRTGDRTGELFF
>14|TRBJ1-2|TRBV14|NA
CASSQATRDYGYTF
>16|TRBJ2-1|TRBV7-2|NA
CASSLVVAVYYNEQFF
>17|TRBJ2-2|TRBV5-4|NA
CASSLGGRGGSTGELFF
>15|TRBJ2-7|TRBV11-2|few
CASSLDPSGRAEQYF
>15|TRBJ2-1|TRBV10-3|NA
CAIREPSGGNNEQFF
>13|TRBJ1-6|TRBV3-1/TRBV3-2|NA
CASSQQQNSPLHF
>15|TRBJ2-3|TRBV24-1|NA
CATSDQGPAADTQYF